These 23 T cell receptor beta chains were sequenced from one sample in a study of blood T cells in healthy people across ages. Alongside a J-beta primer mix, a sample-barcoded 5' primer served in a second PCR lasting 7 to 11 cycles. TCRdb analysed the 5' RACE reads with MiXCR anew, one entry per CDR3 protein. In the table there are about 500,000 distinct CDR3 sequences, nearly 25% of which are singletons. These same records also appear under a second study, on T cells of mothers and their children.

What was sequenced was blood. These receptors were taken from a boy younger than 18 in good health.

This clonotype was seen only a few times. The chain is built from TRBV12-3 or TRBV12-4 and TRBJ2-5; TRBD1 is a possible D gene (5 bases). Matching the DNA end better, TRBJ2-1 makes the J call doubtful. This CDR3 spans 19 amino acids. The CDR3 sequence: CASSLAFVSLDSGYNEQFF. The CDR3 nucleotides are TGTGCCAGCAGTTTAGCGTTTGTCTCCCTTGACAGTGGCTACAATGAGCAGTTCTTC.

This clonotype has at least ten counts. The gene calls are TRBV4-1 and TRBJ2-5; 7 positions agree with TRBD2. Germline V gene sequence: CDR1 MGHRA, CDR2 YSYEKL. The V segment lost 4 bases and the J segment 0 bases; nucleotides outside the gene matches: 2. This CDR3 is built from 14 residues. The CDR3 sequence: CASSPREYQETQYF. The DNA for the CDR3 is TGCGCCAGCAGCCCGCGGGAGTACCAAGAGACCCAGTACTTC.

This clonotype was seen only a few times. For the CDR3, the DNA is TGCAGTGCTAGAGACCCTTCGACAGGGATAGCCAAAAACATTCAGTACTTC. This sequence encodes CSARDPSTGIAKNIQYF. The chain is built from TRBV20-1 and TRBJ2-4; 7 bases are shared with TRBD1. The CDR3 length is 17 residues. From germline, CDR1 is DFQATT and CDR2 SNEGSKA (reference sequence). Trimming at V came to 0 bases and at J to 0 bases, leaving 8 bases not matched to a gene.

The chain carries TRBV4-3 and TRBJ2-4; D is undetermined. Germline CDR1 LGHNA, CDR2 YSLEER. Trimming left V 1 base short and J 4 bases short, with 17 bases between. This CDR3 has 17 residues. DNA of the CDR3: TGCGCCAGCAGCCAAGGCGTAACCGACGGGCTAAAAAACATTCAGTACTTC. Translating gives CASSQGVTDGLKNIQYF.

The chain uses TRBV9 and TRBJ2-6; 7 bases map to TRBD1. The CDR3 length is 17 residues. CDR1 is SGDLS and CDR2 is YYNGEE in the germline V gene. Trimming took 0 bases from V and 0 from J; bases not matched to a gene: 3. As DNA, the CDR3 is TGTGCCAGCAGCGTAGGGACAGGAATCTCTGGGGCCAACGTCCTGACTTTC. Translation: CASSVGTGISGANVLTF.

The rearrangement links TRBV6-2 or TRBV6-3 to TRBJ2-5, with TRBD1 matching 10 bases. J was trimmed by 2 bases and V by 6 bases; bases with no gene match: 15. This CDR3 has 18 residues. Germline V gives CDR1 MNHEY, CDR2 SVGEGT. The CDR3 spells CASSSGTGAVAGQETQYF. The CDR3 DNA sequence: TGTGCCAGCAGCTCCGGGACAGGGGCGGTAGCGGGTCAAGAGACCCAGTACTTC.

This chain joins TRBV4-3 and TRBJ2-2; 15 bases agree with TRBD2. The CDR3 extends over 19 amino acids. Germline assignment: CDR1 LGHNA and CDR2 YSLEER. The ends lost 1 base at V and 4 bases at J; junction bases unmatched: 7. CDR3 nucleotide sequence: TGCGCCAGCAGCCAAGGGACTAGCGGGGGGGCCTTCGTCACCGGGGAGCTGTTTTTT. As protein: CASSQGTSGGAFVTGELFF.

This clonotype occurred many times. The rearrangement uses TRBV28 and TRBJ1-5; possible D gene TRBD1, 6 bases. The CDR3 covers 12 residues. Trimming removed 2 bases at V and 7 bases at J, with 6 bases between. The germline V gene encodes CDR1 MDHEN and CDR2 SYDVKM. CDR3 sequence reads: CASSLTGQPQHF. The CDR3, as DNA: TGTGCCAGCAGTTTAACAGGGCAGCCCCAGCATTTT.

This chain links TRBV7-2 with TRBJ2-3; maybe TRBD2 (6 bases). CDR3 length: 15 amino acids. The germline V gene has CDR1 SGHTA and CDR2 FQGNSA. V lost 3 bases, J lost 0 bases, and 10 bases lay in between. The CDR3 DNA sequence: TGTGCCAGCAGCTTTGGCGGGGCTAGCACAGATACGCAGTATTTT. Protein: CASSFGGASTDTQYF.

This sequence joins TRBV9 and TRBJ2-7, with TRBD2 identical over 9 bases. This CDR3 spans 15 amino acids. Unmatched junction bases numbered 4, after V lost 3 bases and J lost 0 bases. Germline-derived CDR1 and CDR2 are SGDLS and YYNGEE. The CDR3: CASSATAGGSYEQYF. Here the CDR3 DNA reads TGTGCCAGCAGCGCCACAGCGGGGGGCTCCTACGAGCAGTACTTC.

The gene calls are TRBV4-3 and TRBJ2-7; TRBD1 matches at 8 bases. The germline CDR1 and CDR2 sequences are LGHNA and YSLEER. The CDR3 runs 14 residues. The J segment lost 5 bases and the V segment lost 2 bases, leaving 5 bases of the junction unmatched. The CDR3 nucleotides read TGCGCCAGCAGCCAAAACCTCAGGGGGCACGAGCAGTACTTC. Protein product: CASSQNLRGHEQYF.

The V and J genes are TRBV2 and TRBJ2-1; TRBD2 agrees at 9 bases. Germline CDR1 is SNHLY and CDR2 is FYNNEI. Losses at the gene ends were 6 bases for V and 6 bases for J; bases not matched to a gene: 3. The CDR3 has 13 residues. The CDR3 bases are TGTGCCAGCAGGGGACTAGCCTTCAATGAGCAGTTCTTC. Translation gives CASRGLAFNEQFF.

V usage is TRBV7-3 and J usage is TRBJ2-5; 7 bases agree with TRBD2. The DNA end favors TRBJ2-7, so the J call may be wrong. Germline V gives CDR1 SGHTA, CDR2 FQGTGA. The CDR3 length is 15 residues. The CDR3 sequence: CASSSTLAPDYEQYF. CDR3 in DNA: TGTGCCAGCAGCTCCACACTAGCGCCGGATTACGAGCAGTACTTC.

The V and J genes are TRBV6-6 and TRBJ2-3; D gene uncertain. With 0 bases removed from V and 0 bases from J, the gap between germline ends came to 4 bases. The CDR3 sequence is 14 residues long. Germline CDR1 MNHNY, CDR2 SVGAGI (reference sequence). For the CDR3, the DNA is TGTGCCAGCAGTTACTCTGACAGCACAGATACGCAGTATTTT. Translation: CASSYSDSTDTQYF.

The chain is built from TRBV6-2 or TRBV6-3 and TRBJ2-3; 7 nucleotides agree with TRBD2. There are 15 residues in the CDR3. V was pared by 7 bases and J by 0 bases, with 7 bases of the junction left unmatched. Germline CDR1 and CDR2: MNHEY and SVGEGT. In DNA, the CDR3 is TGTGCCAGCAAAAGCGCAGCGGGAAGCACAGATACGCAGTATTTT. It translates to CASKSAAGSTDTQYF.

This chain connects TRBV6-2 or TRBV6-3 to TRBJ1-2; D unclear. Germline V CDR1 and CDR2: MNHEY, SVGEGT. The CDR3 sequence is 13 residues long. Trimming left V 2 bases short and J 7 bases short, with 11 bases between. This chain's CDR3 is CASSYRTGFGYTF. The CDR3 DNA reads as TGTGCCAGCAGTTACCGGACCGGCTTTGGCTACACCTTC.

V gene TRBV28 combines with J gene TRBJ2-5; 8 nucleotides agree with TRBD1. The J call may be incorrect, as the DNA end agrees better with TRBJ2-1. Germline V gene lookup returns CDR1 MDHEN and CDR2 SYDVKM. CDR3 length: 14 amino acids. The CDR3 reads CASSGDRRCNEQFF. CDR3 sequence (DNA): TGTGCCAGCTCTGGGGACAGGCGTTGCAATGAGCAGTTCTTC.

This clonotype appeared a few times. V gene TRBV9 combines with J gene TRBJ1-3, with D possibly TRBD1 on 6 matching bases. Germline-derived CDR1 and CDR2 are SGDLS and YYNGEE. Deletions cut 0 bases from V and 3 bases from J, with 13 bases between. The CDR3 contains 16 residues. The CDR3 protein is CASSVGSKGDGNTIYF. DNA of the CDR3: TGTGCCAGCAGCGTAGGATCGAAGGGGGATGGAAACACCATATATTTT.

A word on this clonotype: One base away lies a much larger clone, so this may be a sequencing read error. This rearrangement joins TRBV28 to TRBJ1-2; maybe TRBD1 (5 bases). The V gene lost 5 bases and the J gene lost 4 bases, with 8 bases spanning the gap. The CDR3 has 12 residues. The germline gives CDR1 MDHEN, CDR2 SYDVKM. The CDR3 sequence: CASSPGTYGYTF. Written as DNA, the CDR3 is TGTGCCAGCAGTCCAGGGACCTATGGCTACACCTTC.

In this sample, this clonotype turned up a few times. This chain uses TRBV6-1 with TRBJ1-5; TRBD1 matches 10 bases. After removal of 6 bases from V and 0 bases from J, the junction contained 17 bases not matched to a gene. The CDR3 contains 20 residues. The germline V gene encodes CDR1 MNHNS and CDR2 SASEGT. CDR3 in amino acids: CASSSNPPGQGGYSNQPQHF. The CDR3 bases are TGTGCCAGCAGCTCCAATCCCCCCGGACAGGGGGGGTATAGCAATCAGCCCCAGCATTTT.

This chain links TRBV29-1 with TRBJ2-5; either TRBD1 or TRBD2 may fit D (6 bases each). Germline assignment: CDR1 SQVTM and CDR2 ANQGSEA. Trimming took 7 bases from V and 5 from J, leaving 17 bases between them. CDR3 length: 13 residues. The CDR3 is CSALGGRQETQYF. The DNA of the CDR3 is TGCAGCGCCCTAGGGGGGCGACAGGAGACCCAGTACTTC.

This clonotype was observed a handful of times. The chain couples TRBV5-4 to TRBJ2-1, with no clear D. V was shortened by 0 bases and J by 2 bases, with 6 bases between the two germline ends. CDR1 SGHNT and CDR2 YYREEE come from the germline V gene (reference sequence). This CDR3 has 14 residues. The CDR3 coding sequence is TGTGCCAGCAGCTTGGCCTCAGCCTACAATGAGCAGTTCTTC. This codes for CASSLASAYNEQFF.

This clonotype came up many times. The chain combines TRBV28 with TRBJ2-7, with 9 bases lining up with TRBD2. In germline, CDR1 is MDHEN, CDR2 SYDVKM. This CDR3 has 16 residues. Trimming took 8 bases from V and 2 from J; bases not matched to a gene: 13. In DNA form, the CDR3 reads TGTGCCAGCTGCGCAGGAGCGGGAGGTTCCGCCTACGAGCAGTACTTC. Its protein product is CASCAGAGGSAYEQYF.